The present T cell receptor beta chain was sequenced within a study of blood T cell repertoires in COVID-19. Looking at the study overall: Whether acute or convalescent, the COVID-19 samples came from the United States, Italy and Spain. T cells, B-cell-depleted T cells, or PBMCs supplied cDNA or gDNA.

CDR1 and CDR2 from the germline V gene are KGHSH and LQKENI. J gave up 7 bases and V 1 base, and 7 bases lay outside the gene matches. CDR3 length equals 16 residues. In the original workflow: Reference gene primer amplification gave nucleated cell count estimates. The assay was immunoSEQ multiplex PCR, and TCRdb's table has in-frame clones only and misses some. The V and J calls and the clone size are those of that table, but D and trimming were determined from the DNA. The sample gives around 130,000 clones, around 88% of which show up once; approximately 16% is in the top ten. The chain employs TRBV18 and TRBJ2-1; TRBD2 agrees at 10 bases. This sequence was found in a woman aged 50 to 65 who had recovered from COVID-19. The sample consisted of peripheral blood. This CDR3 reads CASSPLAGGSGNEQFF. The CDR3 nucleotides are TGTGCCAGCTCACCACTAGCGGGGGGCTCCGGGAATGAGCAGTTCTTC.